These T cell receptor beta chains were read from a single sample in a study of blood T cell repertoires in COVID-19. Clones were read by immunoSEQ multiplex PCR, and TCRdb kept only the in-frame ones, dropping some. The sample holds 150,000 to 200,000 clones; around three quarters are singletons and the top ten take less than 20%. The sample was PBMCs or T cells enriched from blood (not recorded which). The receptors shown here come from a woman in her fifties or sixties with acute COVID-19. Each CDR3 is given with its conserved first and last residue. D genes are given only for firm matches. Clone size is stated in some rows and not others, as once, few, many or a class when expanded.

j_call clone_size d_call v_call cdr3_nt cdr3_aa
TRBJ1-2 few TRBD1 TRBV5-1 TGCGCCAGCAGCTCCGGGGACAGGGTTTATGGCTACACCTTC CASSSGDRVYGYTF
TRBJ1-3 - - TRBV9 TGTGCCAGCAGCACCCCAGGGGCTGGAAACACCATATATTTT CASSTPGAGNTIYF
TRBJ2-1 - - TRBV5-1 TGCGCCAGCAGTCTTAGTCGGTCCCCCTACAATGAGCAGTTCTTC CASSLSRSPYNEQFF
TRBJ1-1 - TRBD1 TRBV9 TGTGCCAGCAGCGCGGCAGGGGGCCCGAACACTGAAGCTTTCTTT CASSAAGGPNTEAFF
TRBJ1-2 - TRBD1 TRBV19 TGTGCCGGAGGACAGGGTGGCGGCTACACCTTC CAGGQGGGYTF
TRBJ1-3 - - TRBV5-4 TGTGCCAGCAGCTCAGGACATCCGAGCTCTGGAAACACCATATATTTT CASSSGHPSSGNTIYF
TRBJ1-2 - - TRBV29-1 TGCAGCGTTGAAGAGTTATTGGGCAGCGGAGTCTATGGCTACACCTTC CSVEELLGSGVYGYTF
TRBJ2-3 - - TRBV27 TGTGCCAGCAGTGCAGAAGGCACAGATACGCAGTATTTT CASSAEGTDTQYF
TRBJ2-1 few TRBD1 TRBV28 TGTGCCAGCACGCTTACCGGGACAGGCGGCACCTACAATGAGCAGTTCTTC CASTLTGTGGTYNEQFF
TRBJ1-2 - - TRBV6-5 TGTGCCAGCAGGGGGTGGGACACCTATGGCTACACCTTC CASRGWDTYGYTF
TRBJ2-1 - TRBD2 TRBV5-4 TGTGCCAGCAGCTTGATACTAGCGGGATACAATGAGCAGTTCTTC CASSLILAGYNEQFF
TRBJ1-5 - - TRBV6-1 TGTGCCAGCAGTGAAATCGTCGCGCAGGGTAACAGCAATCAGCCCCAGCATTTT CASSEIVAQGNSNQPQHF
TRBJ1-5 few - TRBV6-2/TRBV6-3 TGTGCCAGCAGCCAGATTGACAGAGAAGTACAGCCCCAGCATTTT CASSQIDREVQPQHF
TRBJ2-1 - - TRBV19 TGTGCCAGTAGTATAGGGGGCGGTACCTACAATGAGCAGTTCTTC CASSIGGGTYNEQFF
TRBJ2-3 - - TRBV27 TGTGCCAGCAGCGCAGGGGATTCTAGCACAGATACGCAGTATTTT CASSAGDSSTDTQYF
TRBJ1-3 - - TRBV5-1 TGCGCCAGCAGCTTGACACGCTCTGGAAACACCATATATTTT CASSLTRSGNTIYF
TRBJ1-5 few - TRBV7-9 TGTGCCAGCAGCCCTAACTTCCTGGAGCCCCAGCATTTT CASSPNFLEPQHF
TRBJ1-2 many - TRBV6-2/TRBV6-3 TGTGCCAGCAGCTACTCTACCCAGGCGGGGTATGGCTACACCTTC CASSYSTQAGYGYTF
TRBJ1-1 - TRBD1 TRBV6-5 TGTGCCAGCAGACAACGACAGGGCACTGAAGCTTTCTTT CASRQRQGTEAFF
TRBJ1-6 - - TRBV6-1 TGTGCCAGCAGTGCACAGGGTACCCACTCCTATAATTCACCCCTCCACTTT CASSAQGTHSYNSPLHF
TRBJ2-1 - - TRBV18 TGTGCCAGCTCACCCAGGGGGGCTCTGTACAATGAGCAGTTCTTC CASSPRGALYNEQFF
TRBJ2-3 many TRBD2 TRBV29-1 TGCAGCGTTGCCCCCGGGGGTAGCGGGGGGGCAGATACGCAGTATTTT CSVAPGGSGGADTQYF
TRBJ2-3 - TRBD2 TRBV2 TGTGCCAGCAGCGTCACTAGCGGGGGAAGGGATACGCAGTATTTT CASSVTSGGRDTQYF
TRBJ1-2 - - TRBV6-1 TGTGCCAGCAGTGAGACGAGCAGGGCTGAGGGCTACACCTTC CASSETSRAEGYTF
TRBJ1-2 - - TRBV14 TGTGCCAGCAGCCAAGGGGGCGATCCTTATGGCTACACCTTC CASSQGGDPYGYTF
TRBJ2-1 - - TRBV5-1 TGCGCCAGCAGCGCAATTACTAGCTCTACTTACAATGAGCAGTTCTTC CASSAITSSTYNEQFF
TRBJ1-5 once TRBD1 TRBV7-2 TGTGCCAGCAGCTTAGTCCAGGGGGCCCATCAGCCCCAGCATTTT CASSLVQGAHQPQHF
TRBJ2-3 - - TRBV24-1 TGTGCCACCAGTGACCCAGGGAAAGACACAGATACGCAGTATTTT CATSDPGKDTDTQYF
TRBJ1-4 - - TRBV6-1 TGTGCCAGCAGTGAGCAAGGGAGAAGTGAAAAACTGTTTTTT CASSEQGRSEKLFF
TRBJ2-1 - TRBD1 TRBV11-2 TGTGCCAGCAGCTTAGGGGGGACAGGAGGCTCCTACAATGAGCAGTTCTTC CASSLGGTGGSYNEQFF
TRBJ2-2 - - TRBV6-4 TGTGCCAGCAGTGACAGGGGCGGCACCGGGGAGCTGTTTTTT CASSDRGGTGELFF
TRBJ1-5 - - TRBV27 TGTGCCAGCAGTTTACTCGGACAAGGGGAAGGTCAGCCCCAGCATTTT CASSLLGQGEGQPQHF
TRBJ1-1 - TRBD1 TRBV6-5 TGTGCCAGCAGGAGACAGGGGGGATCGAACACTGAAGCTTTCTTT CASRRQGGSNTEAFF
TRBJ2-2 - - TRBV4-1 TGCGCCAGCAGCCGCGAGCGAGGCGGGGAGCTGTTTTTT CASSRERGGELFF
TRBJ1-5 - - TRBV7-8 TGTGCCAGCAGCTTACCGGGTCAGCCCCAGCATTTT CASSLPGQPQHF
TRBJ2-5 - TRBD1 TRBV5-1 TGCGCCAGCAGCTCAGCAGGGGGCGCGATTCGAGAGACCCAGTACTTC CASSSAGGAIRETQYF
TRBJ2-6 - TRBD1 TRBV18 TGTGCCAGCTCATTTACAGGGGGATATTCCTCTGGGGCCAACGTCCTGACTTTC CASSFTGGYSSGANVLTF
TRBJ1-4 - - TRBV29-1 TGCAGCGTCCGAGAGGTTGGGGAAAAACTGTTTTTT CSVREVGEKLFF
TRBJ1-1 once - TRBV6-5 TGTGCCAGCAGTTACGGGGCAGGCCGAACGAACACTGAAGCTTTCTTT CASSYGAGRTNTEAFF
TRBJ2-3 - - TRBV5-6 TGTGCCAGCAGCTTGGCCGTGGACTCCATCGGCACAGATACGCAGTATTTT CASSLAVDSIGTDTQYF
TRBJ1-2 - TRBD1 TRBV6-2/TRBV6-3 TGTGCCAGCAGTCGGACAGGCTTAGCTAACTATGGCTACACCTTC CASSRTGLANYGYTF
TRBJ1-2 - - TRBV7-2 TGTGCCAGCAGCTTAGATTCGGGGATAGATGGCTACACCTTC CASSLDSGIDGYTF
TRBJ2-3 - TRBD1 TRBV19 TGTGCCAGTAGTCTCGGGACAGGGGCCACAGATACGCAGTATTTT CASSLGTGATDTQYF
TRBJ1-2 - - TRBV5-5 TGTGCCAGCAGCTTGCTAGTTACTAACTATGGCTACACCTTC CASSLLVTNYGYTF
TRBJ1-4 - - TRBV6-2/TRBV6-3 TGTGCCAGCAGTTACGGAATCGGGGGGAAACTGTTTTTT CASSYGIGGKLFF
TRBJ1-6 - TRBD1 TRBV5-1 TGCGCCAGCAGCTTGGAGGGGGCAGGGGCTTCACCCCTCCACTTT CASSLEGAGASPLHF
TRBJ1-2 - - TRBV7-6 TGTGCCAGCAGCTTAGTATCGGGGGGGGATGGCTACACCTTC CASSLVSGGDGYTF
TRBJ2-3 - TRBD1 TRBV4-2 TGTGCCAGCAGAAAAACTCCGTCCGGGACAGGGGGTGACGATACGCAGTATTTT CASRKTPSGTGGDDTQYF
TRBJ1-1 few - TRBV9 TGTGCCAGCAGCGCGACAGTTAACACTGAAGCTTTCTTT CASSATVNTEAFF
TRBJ2-1 few - TRBV7-2 TGTGCCAGCAGCTTAGCCAGGACACAGTACAATGAGCAGTTCTTC CASSLARTQYNEQFF
TRBJ1-2 - - TRBV21-1 TGTGCCAGCAGCTGCCAGGGGAGGGCAGGCCTCCCTTATGGCTACACCTTC CASSCQGRAGLPYGYTF
TRBJ1-4 - - TRBV24-1 TGTGCCACCAGTGAACTGACAGTAGAACGGAATGAAAAACTGTTTTTT CATSELTVERNEKLFF
TRBJ1-2 - - TRBV28 TGTGCCAGCACCTTGACAGGTCTTAACTATGGCTACACCTTC CASTLTGLNYGYTF
TRBJ1-4 - - TRBV6-5 TGTGCCAGCTCCCTGTGGCTAGCTAATGAAAAACTGTTTTTT CASSLWLANEKLFF
TRBJ1-2 once TRBD1 TRBV6-5 TGTGCCAGCAGCGCGGACCCACAGGGGGCCAATGGCTACACCTTC CASSADPQGANGYTF